Listed below are T cell receptor beta chains from one sample, sequenced in a study of regulatory T cells in long-lasting Graves disease. MiXCR was run by TCRdb on the multiplex PCR reads, yielding one entry per CDR3 protein. The table lists 310,000 or so distinct CDR3 sequences, around 20% of them singletons. Here the sequenced sample was peripheral blood mononuclear cells (PBMCs), taken when the disease was refractory, from a patient treated with antithyroid drugs. Every receptor here comes from a female donor with Graves disease. Both conserved end residues are part of each CDR3. D genes are given only for firm matches. Expanded clones are given a class, and other clones once, few, many or no size at all.

>TRBJ1-2|TRBV27|TRBD1|-
CASSLYRGRVGYGYTF
TGTGCCAGCAGTTTATACAGGGGAAGGGTGGGCTATGGCTACACCTTC
>TRBJ2-7|TRBV7-9|-|many
CASSLVAFGPYEQYF
TGTGCCAGCAGCTTAGTGGCTTTCGGGCCCTACGAGCAGTACTTC
>TRBJ1-2|TRBV5-6|-|many
CASSPGTEFGYTF
TGTGCCAGCAGCCCCGGGACGGAGTTCGGCTACACCTTC
>TRBJ1-3|TRBV6-1|TRBD1|-
CASSKGQGGIFRGNTIYF
TGTGCCAGCAGTAAGGGACAGGGAGGAATTTTTCGGGGAAACACCATATATTTT
>TRBJ2-7|TRBV7-9|TRBD2|many
CASSFPSGYEQYF
TGTGCCAGCAGCTTCCCTAGCGGCTACGAGCAGTACTTC
>TRBJ2-5|TRBV29-1|TRBD1|many
CSVGQGRGLETQYF
TGCAGCGTGGGACAGGGACGTGGTCTGGAGACCCAGTACTTC
>TRBJ1-1|TRBV20-1|-|many
CSVIGRADTEAFF
TGCAGTGTGATCGGTCGGGCCGACACTGAAGCTTTCTTT
>TRBJ1-6|TRBV2|TRBD1|many
CASRRGQGEANSPLHF
TGTGCCAGCAGGCGGGGACAGGGGGAGGCTAATTCACCCCTCCACTTT
>TRBJ1-1|TRBV3-1|-|-
CASSQELDRNTEAFF
TGTGCCAGCAGCCAAGAGTTGGATAGGAACACTGAAGCTTTCTTT
>TRBJ2-7|TRBV7-9|-|few
CASSFSGGPNEQYF
TGTGCCAGCAGCTTCTCTGGGGGGCCCAACGAGCAGTACTTC
>TRBJ1-2|TRBV6-5|-|many
CASSYWGYGYTF
TGTGCCAGCAGTTATTGGGGCTATGGCTACACCTTC
>TRBJ2-2|TRBV12-3/TRBV12-4|-|few
CASTLRGYEQTGELFF
TGTGCCAGCACCCTGAGAGGATATGAACAAACCGGGGAGCTGTTTTTT
>TRBJ1-1|TRBV18|-|-
CASLQGMNTEAFF
TGTGCCAGCCTACAGGGCATGAACACTGAAGCTTTCTTT
>TRBJ2-5|TRBV30|-|-
CAGAGGFQETQYF
TGTGCCGGGGCTGGGGGCTTTCAAGAGACCCAGTACTTC
>TRBJ2-1|TRBV12-3/TRBV12-4|TRBD2|few
CASSLAAGPNEQFF
TGTGCCAGCAGTTTAGCAGCGGGGCCCAATGAGCAGTTCTTC
>TRBJ2-5|TRBV6-5|TRBD1|many
CASSYTGEPETQYF
TGTGCCAGCAGTTACACAGGGGAGCCGGAGACCCAGTACTTC
>TRBJ1-1|TRBV29-1|-|few
CSVEDQGPEAFF
TGCAGCGTTGAAGATCAAGGGCCTGAAGCTTTCTTT
>TRBJ1-4|TRBV6-1|-|few
CASSDDQGKLFF
TGTGCCAGCAGTGACGATCAGGGAAAACTGTTTTTT
>TRBJ1-6|TRBV7-9|-|many
CASSLASWNSPLHF
TGTGCCAGCAGCTTAGCCAGTTGGAATTCACCCCTCCACTTT
>TRBJ1-5|TRBV25-1|TRBD1|-
CASSESGTGYNQPQHF
TGTGCCAGCAGTGAATCGGGGACAGGGTACAATCAGCCCCAGCATTTT
>TRBJ2-2|TRBV11-2|TRBD1|many
CASSLVGTGTTGELFF
TGTGCCAGCAGCTTAGTGGGGACAGGGACCACCGGGGAGCTGTTTTTT
>TRBJ1-1|TRBV5-1|-|few
CASSLRDTSWNTEAFF
TGCGCCAGCAGCTTACGAGACACGTCATGGAACACTGAAGCTTTCTTT
>TRBJ2-7|TRBV5-5|-|-
CASTGVISRSYEQYF
TGTGCCAGCACTGGGGTGATTTCTCGCTCCTACGAGCAGTACTTC
>TRBJ1-4|TRBV9|-|-
CASSVGGRSNEKLFF
TGTGCCAGCAGCGTAGGTGGCAGGAGTAATGAAAAACTGTTTTTT
>TRBJ1-3|TRBV28|-|few
CASSFLIGNTIYF
TGTGCCAGCAGTTTCCTTATCGGAAACACCATATATTTT
>TRBJ2-1|TRBV25-1|-|-
CASSELSNEQFF
TGTGCCAGCAGTGAACTAAGCAATGAGCAGTTCTTC
>TRBJ1-5|TRBV4-1|-|-
CASSQDVKGGQPQHF
TGCGCCAGCAGCCAAGATGTGAAGGGTGGCCAGCCCCAGCATTTT
>TRBJ2-7|TRBV11-2|TRBD1|many
CASSSVGQGGVQYF
TGTGCCAGCAGCTCTGTGGGACAGGGTGGTGTGCAGTACTTC
>TRBJ2-5|TRBV12-3/TRBV12-4|-|many
CASAGIETQYF
TGTGCCAGCGCCGGGATAGAGACCCAGTACTTC
>TRBJ2-7|TRBV28|-|many
CASSPGLTYEQYF
TGTGCCAGCAGTCCCGGGTTGACCTACGAGCAGTACTTC
>TRBJ2-7|TRBV7-8|TRBD1|many
CASSIVGTGGYEQYF
TGTGCCAGCAGCATAGTGGGGACAGGGGGCTACGAGCAGTACTTC
>TRBJ1-5|TRBV6-1|TRBD1|-
CASVERLQGDQPQHF
TGTGCCAGCGTAGAAAGATTGCAGGGGGATCAGCCCCAGCATTTT
>TRBJ2-5|TRBV5-1|TRBD1|few
CASSVTGEETQYF
TGCGCCAGCAGCGTGACAGGGGAAGAGACCCAGTACTTC
>TRBJ2-5|TRBV6-1|TRBD1|-
CAATDRAGQETQYF
TGTGCCGCCACCGACAGGGCAGGGCAAGAGACCCAGTACTTC
>TRBJ1-5|TRBV19|-|-
CASAGHKNSNQPQHF
TGTGCCAGCGCCGGACACAAGAATAGCAATCAGCCCCAGCATTTT
>TRBJ2-7|TRBV18|-|many
CASSPLRGTAYEQYF
TGTGCCAGCTCACCATTAAGAGGAACGGCCTACGAGCAGTACTTC
>TRBJ1-4|TRBV19|-|many
CASSPLQGEKLFF
TGTGCCAGTAGCCCGTTACAGGGTGAAAAACTGTTTTTT
>TRBJ2-7|TRBV7-9|TRBD1|few
CASSSYRGGLYEQYF
TGTGCCAGCAGCTCTTACAGGGGTGGCCTCTACGAGCAGTACTTC